This TCR beta chain is from a study of CD8+ T cells in alopecia areata. Specified treatment: oral pan-JAK inhibitor, 5-10 mg twice daily. RNA was isolated and reverse transcribed to cDNA, the sequencing template. Sequencing was performed with immunoSEQ multiplex PCR; in TCRdb, only in-frame clones are kept and a portion is missing. The sample records under 350,000 clones, roughly 64% being singletons. Trimming took 5 bases from V and 6 from J, leaving 14 bases between them. The CDR3 covers 13 residues. The V gene's germline CDR1 is MNHNY and CDR2 SVGAGI (reference sequence). The source is a human donor with alopecia areata. J is TRBJ2-7 and V is TRBV6-6, with D unclear. Sample: CD4+ T cells sorted from blood, taken at week 24, from a patient treated with tofacitinib. The CDR3 loop is CASSPSFGSEQYF. CDR3 nucleotides: TGTGCCAGCAGTCCCTCCTTCGGGTCCGAGCAGTACTTC.